This T cell receptor (beta chain) emerged from a study of cytotoxic CD8 clonotypes in ibrutinib-treated CLL. Study in general: Within the patient group, roughly 11 were relapsed/refractory and approximately 15 treatment-naive, and 17 were IGHV unmutated. Following treatment for a median about 12 months, range 6 to 36, response samples were then taken.

T cells were sequenced at a targeted depth of 1 in 200,000 to 1 in 1 million. TCRdb's table, derived via immunoSEQ multiplex PCR, lists solely in-frame clones and lacks some. The data hold about 140,000 clones, with less than 95% observed a single time. About 1.9 micrograms of genomic DNA (from cryopreserved PBMCs) were used for TCR beta libraries. V shed 4 bases and J shed 1 base, with 10 bases lying between them. The germline V gene has CDR1 MNHNY and CDR2 SVGAGI (reference sequence). This CDR3 has 15 residues. The TCR comes from a human donor with chronic lymphocytic leukemia. This specimen was PBMCs, taken after 12 months of ibrutinib treatment. J is TRBJ2-2 and V is TRBV6-6; weak D call: TRBD1 (6 bases). For the CDR3, the DNA is TGTGCCAGCAGTTCGGGACAACTGAACACCGGGGAGCTGTTTTTT. Encoded protein: CASSSGQLNTGELFF.